This TCR beta chain is from a study of cytomegalovirus exposure and HLA in healthy donors. The CDR3 covers 15 residues. The germline V gene encodes CDR1 MNHNS and CDR2 SASEGT. V gave up 0 bases and J gave up 6 bases; unmatched junction bases: 7. This clone is medium-sized (0.01 to 0.1%) in the sample. The PCR ran on 60 Vbeta and 13 Jbeta primers. Generated by immunoSEQ multiplex PCR, the TCRdb table keeps only in-frame clones and is missing some. The repertoire holds over 150,000 clones, with roughly 80% as singletons. This sequence was found in a man aged 40-55 years in good health and CMV-seronegative. The sequenced sample consisted of PBMCs. The chain uses TRBV6-1 and TRBJ2-7, with 8 bases aligning to TRBD1. CDR3 protein: CASSEAPDRVVEQYF. DNA of the CDR3: TGTGCCAGCAGTGAAGCGCCGGACAGGGTAGTCGAGCAGTACTTC.